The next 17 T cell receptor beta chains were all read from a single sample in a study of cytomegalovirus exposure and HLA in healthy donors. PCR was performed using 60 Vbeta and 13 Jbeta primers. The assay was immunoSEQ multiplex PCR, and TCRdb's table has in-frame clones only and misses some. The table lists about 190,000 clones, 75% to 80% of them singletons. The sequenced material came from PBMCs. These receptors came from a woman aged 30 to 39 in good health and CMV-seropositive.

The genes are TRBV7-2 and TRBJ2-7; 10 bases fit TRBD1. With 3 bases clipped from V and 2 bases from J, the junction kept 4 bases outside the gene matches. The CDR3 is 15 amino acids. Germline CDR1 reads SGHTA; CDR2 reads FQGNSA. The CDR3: CASSFSGTGAYEQYF. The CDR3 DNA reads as TGTGCCAGCAGCTTTTCCGGGACAGGGGCCTACGAGCAGTACTTC.

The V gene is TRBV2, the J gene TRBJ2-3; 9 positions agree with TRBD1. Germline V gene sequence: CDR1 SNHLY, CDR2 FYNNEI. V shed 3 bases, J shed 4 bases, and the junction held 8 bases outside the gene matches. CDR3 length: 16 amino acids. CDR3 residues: CASSELTTGGSDTQYF. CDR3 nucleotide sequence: TGTGCCAGCAGTGAGCTGACGACAGGGGGGTCAGATACGCAGTATTTT.

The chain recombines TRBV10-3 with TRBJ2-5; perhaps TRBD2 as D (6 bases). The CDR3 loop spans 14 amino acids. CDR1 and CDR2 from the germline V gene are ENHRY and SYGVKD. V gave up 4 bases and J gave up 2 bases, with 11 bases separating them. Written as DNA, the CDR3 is TGTGCCATCAGTGCGGCGGGGATACAAGAGACCCAGTACTTC. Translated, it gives CAISAAGIQETQYF.

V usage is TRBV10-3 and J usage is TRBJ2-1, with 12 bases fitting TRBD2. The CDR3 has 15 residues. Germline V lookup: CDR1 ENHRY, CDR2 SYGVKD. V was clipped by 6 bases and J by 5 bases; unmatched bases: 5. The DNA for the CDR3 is TGTGCCATCAGCGACGGACTAGCGGGAAACAATGAGCAGTTCTTC. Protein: CAISDGLAGNNEQFF.

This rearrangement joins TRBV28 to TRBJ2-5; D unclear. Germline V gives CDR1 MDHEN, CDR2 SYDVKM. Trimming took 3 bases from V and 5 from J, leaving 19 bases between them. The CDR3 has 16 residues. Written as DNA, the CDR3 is TGTGCCAGCAGTTTTCGGCCAGGAAGTCTCCCTGAGACCCAGTACTTC. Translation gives CASSFRPGSLPETQYF.

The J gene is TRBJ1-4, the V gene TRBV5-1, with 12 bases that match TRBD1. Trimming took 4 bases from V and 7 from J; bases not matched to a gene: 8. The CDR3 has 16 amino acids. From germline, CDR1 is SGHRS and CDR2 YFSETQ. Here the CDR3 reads CASSPDSGQGAEKLFF. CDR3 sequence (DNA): TGCGCCAGCAGCCCCGACTCGGGACAGGGGGCTGAAAAACTGTTTTTT.

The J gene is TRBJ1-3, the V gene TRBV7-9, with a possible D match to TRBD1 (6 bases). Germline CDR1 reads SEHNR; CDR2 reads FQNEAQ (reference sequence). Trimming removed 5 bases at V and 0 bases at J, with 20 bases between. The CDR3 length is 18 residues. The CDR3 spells CASSTRRGAGHSGNTIYF. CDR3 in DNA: TGTGCCAGCAGCACTCGTCGGGGGGCGGGTCACTCTGGAAACACCATATATTTT.

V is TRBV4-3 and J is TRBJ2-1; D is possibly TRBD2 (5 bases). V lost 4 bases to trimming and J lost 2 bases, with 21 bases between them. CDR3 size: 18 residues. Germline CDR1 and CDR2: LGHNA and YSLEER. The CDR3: CASSLDTIGLAPYNEQFF. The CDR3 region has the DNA TGCGCCAGCAGCCTCGACACGATAGGACTCGCACCCTACAATGAGCAGTTCTTC.

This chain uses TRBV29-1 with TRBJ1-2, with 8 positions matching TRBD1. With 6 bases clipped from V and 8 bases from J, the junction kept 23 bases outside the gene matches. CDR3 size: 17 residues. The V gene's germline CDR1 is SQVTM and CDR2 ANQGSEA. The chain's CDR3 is CSVDRGDQGASLRGYTF. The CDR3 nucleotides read TGCAGCGTGGACCGAGGGGACCAGGGGGCCTCCCTGAGAGGCTACACCTTC.

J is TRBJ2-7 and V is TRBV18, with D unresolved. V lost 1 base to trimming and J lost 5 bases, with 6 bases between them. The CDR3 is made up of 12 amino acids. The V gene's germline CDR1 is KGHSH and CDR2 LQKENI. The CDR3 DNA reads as TGTGCCAGCTCACCACTTTCCGACGAGCAGTACTTC. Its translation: CASSPLSDEQYF.

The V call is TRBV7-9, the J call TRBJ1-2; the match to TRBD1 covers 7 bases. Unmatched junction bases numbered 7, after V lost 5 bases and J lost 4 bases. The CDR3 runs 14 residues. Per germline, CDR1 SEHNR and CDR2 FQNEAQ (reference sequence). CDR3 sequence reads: CASSPRAGGYGYTF. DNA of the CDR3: TGTGCCAGCAGCCCCAGGGCAGGGGGCTATGGCTACACCTTC.

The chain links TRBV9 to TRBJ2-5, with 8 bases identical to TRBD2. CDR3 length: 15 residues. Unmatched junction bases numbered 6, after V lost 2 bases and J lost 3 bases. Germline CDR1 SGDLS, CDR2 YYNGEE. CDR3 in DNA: TGTGCCAGCAGCGTTGCCGGGACTAGGGAAGAGACCCAGTACTTC. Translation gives CASSVAGTREETQYF.

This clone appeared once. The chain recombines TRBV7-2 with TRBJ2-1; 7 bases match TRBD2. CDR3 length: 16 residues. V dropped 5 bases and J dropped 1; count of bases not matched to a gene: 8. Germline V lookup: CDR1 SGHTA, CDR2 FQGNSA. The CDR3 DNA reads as TGTGCCAGCAGCCCCGGCACGGGGGGATCCTACAATGAGCAGTTCTTC. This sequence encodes CASSPGTGGSYNEQFF.

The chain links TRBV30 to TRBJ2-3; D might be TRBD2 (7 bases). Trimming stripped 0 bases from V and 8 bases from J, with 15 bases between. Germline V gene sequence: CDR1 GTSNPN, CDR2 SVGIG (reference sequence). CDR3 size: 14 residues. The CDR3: CAWSVQRGGGTQYF. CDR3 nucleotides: TGTGCCTGGAGTGTACAAAGGGGGGGCGGTACGCAGTATTTT.

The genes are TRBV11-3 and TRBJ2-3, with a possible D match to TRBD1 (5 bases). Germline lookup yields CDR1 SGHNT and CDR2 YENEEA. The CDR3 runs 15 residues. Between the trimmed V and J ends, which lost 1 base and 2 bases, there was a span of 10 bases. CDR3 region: CASSLGQGNTDTQYF. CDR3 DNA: TGTGCCAGCAGCTTAGGGCAGGGAAACACAGATACGCAGTATTTT.

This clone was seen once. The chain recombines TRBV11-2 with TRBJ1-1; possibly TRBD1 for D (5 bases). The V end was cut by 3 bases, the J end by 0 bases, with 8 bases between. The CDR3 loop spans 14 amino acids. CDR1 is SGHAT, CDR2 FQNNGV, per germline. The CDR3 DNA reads TGTGCCAGCAGCTTTACGGACATGAACACTGAAGCTTTCTTT. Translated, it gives CASSFTDMNTEAFF.

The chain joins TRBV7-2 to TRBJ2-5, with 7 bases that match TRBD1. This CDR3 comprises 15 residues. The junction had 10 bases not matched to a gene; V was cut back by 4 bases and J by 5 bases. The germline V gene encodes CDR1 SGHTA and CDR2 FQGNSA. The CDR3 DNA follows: TGTGCCAGCAGCTCCCAACAGGGGCTGAGCGAGACCCAGTACTTC. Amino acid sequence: CASSSQQGLSETQYF.